This T cell receptor beta chain came from a study of cytomegalovirus exposure and HLA in healthy donors. Study-level results: Beyond CMV serostatus, there was no information to go on about immune exposure. Accurate predictions that matched the HLA-A and HLA-B alleles of most subjects were reportedly made from TCR beta sequences. Approximately 17,000 TCR beta sequences were associated with HLA alleles at 0.05 false discovery rate in a later analysis.

V was pared by 8 bases and J by 9 bases, with 14 bases between. This CDR3 is 13 amino acids long. CDR1 and CDR2 from the germline V gene are MNHEY and SVGAGI. The donors were healthy bone marrow donors. The PCR used 60 Vbeta and 13 Jbeta primers. Assay used: immunoSEQ multiplex PCR; TCRdb lists only in-frame clones, some missing. In the table there are over 150,000 clones, around 77% of which are singletons. This clone has just a few counts. What it binds is unknown. The V call is TRBV6-5, the J call TRBJ1-6; the D is unclear. The receptor comes from a woman between 50 and 59 years old in good health and CMV-seropositive. Sequencing was carried out using PBMCs. Here the CDR3 DNA reads TGTGCCAGCGGCCGGGAAGGTAGTTCACCCCTCCACTTT. It encodes CASGREGSSPLHF.